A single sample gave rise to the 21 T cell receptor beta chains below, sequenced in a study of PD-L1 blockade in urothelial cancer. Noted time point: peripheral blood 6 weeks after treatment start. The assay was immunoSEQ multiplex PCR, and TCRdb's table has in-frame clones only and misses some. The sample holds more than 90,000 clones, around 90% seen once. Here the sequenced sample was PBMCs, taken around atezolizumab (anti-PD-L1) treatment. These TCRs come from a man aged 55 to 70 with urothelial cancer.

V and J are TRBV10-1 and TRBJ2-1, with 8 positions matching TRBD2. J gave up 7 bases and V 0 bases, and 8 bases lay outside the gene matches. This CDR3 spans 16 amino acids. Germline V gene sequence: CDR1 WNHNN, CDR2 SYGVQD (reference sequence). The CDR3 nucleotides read TGCGCCAGCAGTGAGTCGGAAGCGGGACTAGGGAATGAGCAGTTCTTC. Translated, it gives CASSESEAGLGNEQFF.

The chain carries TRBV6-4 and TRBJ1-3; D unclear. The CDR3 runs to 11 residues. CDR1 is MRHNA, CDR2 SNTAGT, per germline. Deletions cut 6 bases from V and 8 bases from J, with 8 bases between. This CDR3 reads CASSTRDTIYF. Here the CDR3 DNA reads TGTGCCAGCAGCACGAGAGACACCATATATTTT.

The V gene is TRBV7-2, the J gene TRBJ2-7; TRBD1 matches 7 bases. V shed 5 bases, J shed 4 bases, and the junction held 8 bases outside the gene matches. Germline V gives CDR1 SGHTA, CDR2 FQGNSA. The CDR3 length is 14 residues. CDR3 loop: CASSPSGTAYEQYF. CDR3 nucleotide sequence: TGTGCCAGCAGCCCCTCCGGGACAGCGTACGAGCAGTACTTC.

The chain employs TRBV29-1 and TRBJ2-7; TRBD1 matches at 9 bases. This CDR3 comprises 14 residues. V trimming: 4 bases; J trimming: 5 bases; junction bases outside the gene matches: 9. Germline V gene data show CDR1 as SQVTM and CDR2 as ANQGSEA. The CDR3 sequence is CSVAGQGGVHEQYF. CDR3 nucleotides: TGCAGCGTTGCGGGACAGGGTGGGGTCCACGAGCAGTACTTC.

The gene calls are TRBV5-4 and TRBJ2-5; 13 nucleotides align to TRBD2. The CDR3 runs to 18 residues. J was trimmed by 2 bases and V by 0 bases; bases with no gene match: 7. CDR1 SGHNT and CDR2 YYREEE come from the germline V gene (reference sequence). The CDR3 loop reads CASSLGTSGGNPQETQYF. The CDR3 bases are TGTGCCAGCAGCTTGGGGACTAGCGGGGGAAATCCTCAAGAGACCCAGTACTTC.

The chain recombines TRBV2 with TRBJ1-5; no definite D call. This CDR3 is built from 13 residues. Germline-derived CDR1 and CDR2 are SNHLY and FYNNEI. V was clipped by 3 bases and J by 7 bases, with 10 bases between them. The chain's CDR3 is CASSDRPSQPQHF. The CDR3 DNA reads TGTGCCAGCAGTGACAGGCCGTCGCAGCCCCAGCATTTT.

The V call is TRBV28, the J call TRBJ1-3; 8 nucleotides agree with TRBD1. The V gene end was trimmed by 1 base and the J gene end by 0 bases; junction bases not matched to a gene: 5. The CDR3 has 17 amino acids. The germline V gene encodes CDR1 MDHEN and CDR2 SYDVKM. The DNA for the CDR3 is TGTGCCAGCAGTTTATTAGCAGGGGGCTCCTCTGGAAACACCATATATTTT. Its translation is CASSLLAGGSSGNTIYF.

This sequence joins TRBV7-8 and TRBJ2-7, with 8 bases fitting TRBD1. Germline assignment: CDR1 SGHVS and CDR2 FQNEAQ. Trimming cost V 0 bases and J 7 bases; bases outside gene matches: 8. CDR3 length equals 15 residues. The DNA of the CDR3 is TGTGCCAGCAGCTTAGCGCCAGGGGGCGCGGGGGAGCAGTACTTC. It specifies CASSLAPGGAGEQYF.

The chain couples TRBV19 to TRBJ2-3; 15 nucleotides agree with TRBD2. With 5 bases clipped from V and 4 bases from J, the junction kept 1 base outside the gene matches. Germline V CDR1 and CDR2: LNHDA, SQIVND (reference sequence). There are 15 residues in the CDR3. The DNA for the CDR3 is TGTGCCAGTAGTTGGACTAGCGGGAGGGCAGATACGCAGTATTTT. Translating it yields CASSWTSGRADTQYF.

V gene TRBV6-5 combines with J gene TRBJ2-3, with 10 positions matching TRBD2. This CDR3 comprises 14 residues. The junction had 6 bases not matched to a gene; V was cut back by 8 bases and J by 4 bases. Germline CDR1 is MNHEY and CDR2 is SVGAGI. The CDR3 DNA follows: TGTGCCAGCCAGGCTAGCGGGAGTTCAGATACGCAGTATTTT. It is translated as CASQASGSSDTQYF.

CDR3 sequence (DNA): TGTGCCAGCAGCTCCAGCGGGGGGGCCCGTCGGGACACCCAGTACTTC. It specifies CASSSSGGARRDTQYF. The V call is TRBV5-5, the J call TRBJ2-5; 10 bases fit TRBD2. Trimming took 3 bases from V and 8 from J; bases not matched to a gene: 13. The germline V gene has CDR1 SGHKS and CDR2 YYEKEE (reference sequence). The CDR3 has 16 residues.

CDR3: CASSVSGTLEQYF. CDR3 bases: TGTGCCAGCAGTGTCTCTGGTACTCTGGAGCAGTACTTC. The J gene is TRBJ2-7, the V gene TRBV2; no definite D call. The germline gives CDR1 SNHLY, CDR2 FYNNEI. V lost 4 bases and J 7 bases, leaving 14 bases between the germline ends. The CDR3 length is 13 residues.

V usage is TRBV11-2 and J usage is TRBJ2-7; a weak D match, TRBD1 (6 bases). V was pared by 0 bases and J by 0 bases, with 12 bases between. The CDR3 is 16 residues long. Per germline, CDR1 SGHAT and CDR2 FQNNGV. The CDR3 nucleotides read TGTGCCAGCAGCTTAGACCCCGGACAGACCTCCTACGAGCAGTACTTC. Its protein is CASSLDPGQTSYEQYF.

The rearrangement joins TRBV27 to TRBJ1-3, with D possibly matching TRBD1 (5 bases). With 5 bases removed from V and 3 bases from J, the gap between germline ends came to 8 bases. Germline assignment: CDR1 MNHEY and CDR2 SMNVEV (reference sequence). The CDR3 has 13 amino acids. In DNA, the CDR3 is TGTGCCAGCAGTGGGGCTTATGGAAACACCATATATTTT. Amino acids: CASSGAYGNTIYF.

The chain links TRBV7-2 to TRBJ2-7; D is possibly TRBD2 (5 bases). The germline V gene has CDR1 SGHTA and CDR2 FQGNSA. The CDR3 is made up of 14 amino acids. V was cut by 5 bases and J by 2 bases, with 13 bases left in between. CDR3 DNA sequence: TGTGCCAGCAGCGGTAGCGCGACTCCCTACGAGCAGTACTTC. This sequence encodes CASSGSATPYEQYF.

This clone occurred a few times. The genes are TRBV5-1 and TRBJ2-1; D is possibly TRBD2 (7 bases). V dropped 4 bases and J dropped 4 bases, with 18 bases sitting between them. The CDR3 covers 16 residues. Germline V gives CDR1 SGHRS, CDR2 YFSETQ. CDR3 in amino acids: CASSMGASGFYNEQFF. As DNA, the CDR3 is TGCGCCAGCAGCATGGGGGCTAGCGGCTTTTACAATGAGCAGTTCTTC.

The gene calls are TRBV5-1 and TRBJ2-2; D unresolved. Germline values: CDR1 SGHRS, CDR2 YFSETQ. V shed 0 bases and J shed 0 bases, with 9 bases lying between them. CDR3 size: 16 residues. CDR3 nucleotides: TGCGCCAGCAGCTTGGGGATGGGCTCGAACACCGGGGAGCTGTTTTTT. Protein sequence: CASSLGMGSNTGELFF.

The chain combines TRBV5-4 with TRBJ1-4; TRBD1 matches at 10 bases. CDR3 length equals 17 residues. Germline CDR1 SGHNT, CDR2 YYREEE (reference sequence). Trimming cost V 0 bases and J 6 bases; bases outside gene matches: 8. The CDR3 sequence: CASSLDIPGTGDEKLFF. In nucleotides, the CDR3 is TGTGCCAGCAGCTTGGACATACCCGGGACAGGGGATGAAAAACTGTTTTTT.

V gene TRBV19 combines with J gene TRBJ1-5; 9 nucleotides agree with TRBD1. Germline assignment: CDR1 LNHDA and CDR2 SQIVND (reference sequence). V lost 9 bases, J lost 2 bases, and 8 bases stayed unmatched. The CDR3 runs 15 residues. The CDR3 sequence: CASLTGGNGNQPQHF. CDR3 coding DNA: TGTGCCAGCCTGACAGGGGGAAATGGCAATCAGCCCCAGCATTTT.

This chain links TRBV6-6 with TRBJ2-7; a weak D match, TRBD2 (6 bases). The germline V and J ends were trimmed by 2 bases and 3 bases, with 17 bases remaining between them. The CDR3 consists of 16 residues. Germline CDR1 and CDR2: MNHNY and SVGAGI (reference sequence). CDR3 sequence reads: CASSYTPSAGNYEQYF. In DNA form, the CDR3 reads TGTGCCAGCAGTTACACCCCTTCGGCGGGAAACTACGAGCAGTACTTC.

The CDR3 nucleotides read TGTGCCAGCTCATCCAAACAGTTGGATACGCAGTATTTT. As protein: CASSSKQLDTQYF. This sequence joins TRBV18 and TRBJ2-3; D is unresolved. CDR3 size: 13 residues. V was cut by 5 bases and J by 6 bases, with 12 bases left in between. CDR1 KGHSH and CDR2 LQKENI come from the germline V gene.